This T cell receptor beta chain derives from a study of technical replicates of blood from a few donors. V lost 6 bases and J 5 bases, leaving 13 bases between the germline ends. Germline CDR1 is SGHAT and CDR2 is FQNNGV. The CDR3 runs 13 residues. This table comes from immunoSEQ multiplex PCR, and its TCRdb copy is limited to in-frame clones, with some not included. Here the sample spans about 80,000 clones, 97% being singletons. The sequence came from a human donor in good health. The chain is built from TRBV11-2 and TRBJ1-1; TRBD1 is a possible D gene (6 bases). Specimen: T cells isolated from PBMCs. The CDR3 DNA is TGTGCCAGCAGACAGAGGGGGAATACTGAAGCTTTCTTT. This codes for CASRQRGNTEAFF.